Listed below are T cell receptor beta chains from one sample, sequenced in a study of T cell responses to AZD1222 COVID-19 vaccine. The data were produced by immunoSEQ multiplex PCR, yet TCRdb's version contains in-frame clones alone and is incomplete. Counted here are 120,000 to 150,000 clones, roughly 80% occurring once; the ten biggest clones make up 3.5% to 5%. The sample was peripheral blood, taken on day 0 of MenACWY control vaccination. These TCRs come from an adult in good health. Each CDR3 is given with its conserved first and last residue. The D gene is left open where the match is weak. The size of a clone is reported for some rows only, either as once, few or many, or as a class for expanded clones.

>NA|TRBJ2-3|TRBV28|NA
CASSPPGAATDTQYF
TGTGCCAGCAGTCCCCCGGGAGCGGCCACAGATACGCAGTATTTT
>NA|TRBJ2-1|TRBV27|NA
CASSLGLAYNEQFF
TGTGCCAGCAGTTTAGGACTGGCCTACAATGAGCAGTTCTTC
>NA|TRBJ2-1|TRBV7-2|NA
CASSPGGQQQFF
TGTGCCAGCAGCCCTGGGGGGCAACAGCAGTTCTTC
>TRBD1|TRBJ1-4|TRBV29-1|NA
CSVEGQGAMDEKLFF
TGCAGCGTTGAAGGACAGGGGGCGATGGATGAAAAACTGTTTTTT
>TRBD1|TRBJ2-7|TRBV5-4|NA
CASSPRDRGNEQYF
TGTGCCAGCAGCCCACGGGACAGGGGAAACGAGCAGTACTTC
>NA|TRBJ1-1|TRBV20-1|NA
CSASRDTEAFF
TGCAGTGCTAGTAGGGACACTGAAGCTTTCTTT
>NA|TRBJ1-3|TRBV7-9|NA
CASSSGNGNTIYF
TGTGCCAGCAGCTCAGGGAATGGAAACACCATATATTTT
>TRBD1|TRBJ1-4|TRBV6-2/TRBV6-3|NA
CASSYSTGQTGEKLFF
TGTGCCAGCAGTTACTCAACGGGACAGACGGGCGAAAAACTGTTTTTT
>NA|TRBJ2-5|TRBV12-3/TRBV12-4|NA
CASSLGGTQYF
TGTGCCAGCAGTTTAGGAGGGACCCAGTACTTC
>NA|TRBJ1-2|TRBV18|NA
CASSPTGPPGYGYTF
TGTGCCAGCTCACCTACAGGGCCCCCGGGCTATGGCTACACCTTC
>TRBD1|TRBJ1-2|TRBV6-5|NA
CATLSRGFYGYTF
TGTGCCACCCTCAGCAGGGGGTTCTATGGCTACACCTTC
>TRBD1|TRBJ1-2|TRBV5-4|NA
CASSKGQENYGYTF
TGTGCCAGCAGCAAGGGACAGGAGAACTATGGCTACACCTTC
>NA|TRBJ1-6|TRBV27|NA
CASGLFNSPLHF
TGTGCCAGCGGACTCTTTAATTCACCCCTCCACTTT
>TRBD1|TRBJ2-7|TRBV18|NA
CASSQDRGAYEQYF
TGTGCCAGCTCACAAGACAGGGGCGCCTACGAGCAGTACTTC
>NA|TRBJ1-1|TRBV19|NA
CASSIRGSKAFF
TGTGCCAGTAGTATAAGGGGCAGCAAAGCTTTCTTT
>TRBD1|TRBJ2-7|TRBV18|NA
CASSPRAGTGYEQYF
TGTGCCAGCTCACCAAGGGCCGGGACAGGCTACGAGCAGTACTTC
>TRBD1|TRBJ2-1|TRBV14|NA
CASSPDRAFLRYNEQFF
TGTGCCAGCAGCCCGGACAGGGCTTTTCTCCGCTACAATGAGCAGTTCTTC
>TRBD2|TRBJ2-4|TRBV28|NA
CASSRLAGAKNIQYF
TGTGCCAGCAGTCGTCTAGCGGGGGCCAAAAACATTCAGTACTTC
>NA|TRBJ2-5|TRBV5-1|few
CASSPGLPGETQYF
TGCGCCAGCAGCCCGGGACTTCCAGGGGAGACCCAGTACTTC
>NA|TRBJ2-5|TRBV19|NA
CASRPKAFVGEETQYF
TGTGCCAGTAGACCTAAGGCGTTTGTGGGGGAAGAGACCCAGTACTTC
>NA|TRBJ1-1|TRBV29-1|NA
CSARLRRQTNTEAFF
TGCAGCGCCAGACTCCGGAGACAGACGAACACTGAAGCTTTCTTT
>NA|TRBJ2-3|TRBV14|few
CASSQNMVFTDTQYF
TGTGCCAGCAGCCAAAATATGGTGTTCACAGATACGCAGTATTTT
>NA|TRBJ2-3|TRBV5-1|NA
CASRIQGSPTDTQYF
TGCGCCAGCAGGATACAGGGATCCCCCACAGATACGCAGTATTTT
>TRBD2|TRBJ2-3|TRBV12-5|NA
CASAMGLATDTQYF
TGTGCTAGTGCTATGGGACTAGCGACAGATACGCAGTATTTT
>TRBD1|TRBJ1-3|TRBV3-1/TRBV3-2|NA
CASSRTGDSGNTIYF
TGTGCCAGCAGCCGGACAGGGGACTCTGGAAACACCATATATTTT
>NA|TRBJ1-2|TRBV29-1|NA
CSAQGGEGYTF
TGCAGCGCCCAAGGCGGGGAGGGCTACACCTTC
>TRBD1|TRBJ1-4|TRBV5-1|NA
CASSYRQGTNEKLFF
TGCGCCAGCAGCTACCGACAGGGGACTAATGAAAAACTGTTTTTT
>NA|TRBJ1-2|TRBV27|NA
CASRTDFYGYTF
TGTGCCAGCAGAACGGACTTCTATGGCTACACCTTC
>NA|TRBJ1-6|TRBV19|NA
CASSTGRFNSPLHF
TGTGCCAGTAGTACGGGCAGGTTTAATTCACCCCTCCACTTT
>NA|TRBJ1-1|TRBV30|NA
CAWSVRAGFTEAFF
TGTGCCTGGAGTGTAAGGGCAGGGTTCACTGAAGCTTTCTTT
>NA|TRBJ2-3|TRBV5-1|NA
CASSSTGHQLDTQYF
TGCGCCAGCAGCTCGACGGGACATCAACTAGATACGCAGTATTTT
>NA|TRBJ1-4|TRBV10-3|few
CAISEIQGSSEKLFF
TGTGCCATCAGTGAGATTCAGGGTTCGAGTGAAAAACTGTTTTTT
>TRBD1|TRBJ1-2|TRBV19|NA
CASSAHKDRAKGYTF
TGTGCCAGTAGTGCACATAAGGACAGGGCGAAAGGCTACACCTTC
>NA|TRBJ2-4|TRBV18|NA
CVSSPKGLGRDIQYF
TGTGTCAGCTCACCAAAAGGGCTAGGGAGAGACATTCAGTACTTC
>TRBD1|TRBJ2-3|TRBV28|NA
CASSTGQGLDTQYF
TGTGCCAGCAGTACCGGACAGGGGTTAGATACGCAGTATTTT
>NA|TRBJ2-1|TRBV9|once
CASSVGRVDEQFF
TGTGCCAGCAGCGTAGGGAGGGTAGATGAGCAGTTCTTC
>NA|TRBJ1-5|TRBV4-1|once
CASSQLYSNQPQHF
TGCGCCAGCAGCCAACTTTATAGCAATCAGCCCCAGCATTTT
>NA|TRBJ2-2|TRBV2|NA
CASSDWEGGSGELFF
TGTGCCAGCAGTGACTGGGAGGGGGGTTCCGGGGAGCTGTTTTTT
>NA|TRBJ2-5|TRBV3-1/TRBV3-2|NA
CASSPTSGGGWETQYF
TGTGCCAGCAGCCCTACCTCAGGGGGGGGATGGGAGACCCAGTACTTC
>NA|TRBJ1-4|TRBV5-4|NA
CASSLGWGEKLFF
TGTGCCAGCAGCTTGGGCTGGGGCGAAAAACTGTTTTTT
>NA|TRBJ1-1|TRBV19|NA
CASSIQGNTEAFF
TGTGCCAGTAGTATACAGGGGAACACTGAAGCTTTCTTT
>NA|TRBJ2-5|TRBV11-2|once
CASSLYPRGGETQYF
TGTGCCAGCAGCTTATATCCTAGGGGTGGGGAGACCCAGTACTTC
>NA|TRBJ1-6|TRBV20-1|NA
CSAIDRSSYNSPLHF
TGCAGTGCTATTGACAGGAGCTCCTATAATTCACCCCTCCACTTT
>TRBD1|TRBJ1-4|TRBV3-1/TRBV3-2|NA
CASSQGLDRAPNEKLFF
TGTGCCAGCAGCCAAGGGCTGGACAGGGCTCCTAATGAAAAACTGTTTTTT
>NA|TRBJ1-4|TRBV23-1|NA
CASTHSHRGVNEKLFF
TGCGCCAGCACCCATTCCCATCGAGGCGTTAATGAAAAACTGTTTTTT
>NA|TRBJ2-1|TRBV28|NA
CASSLWSSSYNEQFF
TGTGCCAGCAGTTTATGGTCCTCCTCCTACAATGAGCAGTTCTTC
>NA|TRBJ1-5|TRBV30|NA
CAWSRVVGQPQHF
TGTGCCTGGAGTCGGGTGGTAGGACAGCCCCAGCATTTT
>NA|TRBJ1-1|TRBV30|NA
CALRDPSADTEAFF
TGTGCCTTACGGGATCCCTCGGCGGACACTGAAGCTTTCTTT
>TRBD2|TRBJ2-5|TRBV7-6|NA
CASSSTSGGAGKTQYF
TGTGCCAGCAGCTCCACTAGCGGGGGGGCGGGAAAGACCCAGTACTTC